One T cell receptor beta chain is described in this entry. This sample was included in a study of cytomegalovirus exposure and HLA in healthy donors. The PCR contained 60 Vbeta and 13 Jbeta primers. The protocol was immunoSEQ multiplex PCR, while the TCRdb copy is restricted to in-frame clones and leaves out a portion. The repertoire holds approximately 240,000 clones, about four fifths seen once, with 5% to 6% in the top ten. The trim removed 5 bases at V and 5 bases at J, leaving 7 bases unmatched. The CDR3 runs 14 residues. The V gene's germline CDR1 is SGHDT and CDR2 YYEEEE. The sequencing input was PBMCs. The chain links TRBV5-6 to TRBJ2-7; 10 bases align to TRBD1. The clonotype comes from a woman aged 40 to 50 in good health and CMV-seropositive. The CDR3 DNA reads TGTGCCAGCAGTCAGGGAGGGACAGGGGACGAGCAGTACTTC. Its protein is CASSQGGTGDEQYF.